The entry that follows covers one TCR beta chain sequence. This sample is drawn from a study of blood T cell repertoires in COVID-19. TCRdb keeps only in-frame clones here, not all; method: immunoSEQ multiplex PCR. The sample lists about 170,000 clones, over 80% seen once, with around 4.8% in the top ten. V lost 1 base and J 3 bases, leaving 10 bases between the germline ends. The germline CDR1 and CDR2 sequences are SGDLS and YYNGEE. The CDR3 extends over 15 amino acids. The sequencing input was PBMCs or T cells enriched from blood (not recorded which). This chain connects TRBV9 to TRBJ2-2; tentatively, D is TRBD1 (5 bases). The source of this sequence is a woman aged 45-65 years who had recovered from COVID-19. CDR3 loop: CASSVQGRDTGELFF. The CDR3 DNA reads TGTGCCAGCAGCGTACAGGGTAGAGACACCGGGGAGCTGTTTTTT.